The 23 T cell receptor beta chains reported below all come from one sample, sequenced in a study of T cell responses to AZD1222 COVID-19 vaccine. The method was immunoSEQ multiplex PCR; TCRdb's version includes in-frame clones alone and lacks a portion of them. The repertoire holds tens of thousands of clones, with about nine tenths as singletons. The sample consisted of peripheral blood, taken on day 0 of AZD1222 vaccination. These receptors all come from an adult in good health.

V and J are TRBV7-3 and TRBJ2-3; possibly TRBD1 for D (7 bases). Looked up from germline, CDR1 is SGHTA and CDR2 is FQGTGA. Trimming shortened V by 5 bases and J by 8 bases, and 11 bases separated the two germline ends. The CDR3 consists of 12 residues. The CDR3 region is CASSNRGGTQYF. In DNA, the CDR3 is TGTGCCAGCAGCAACAGGGGAGGTACGCAGTATTTT.

The chain combines TRBV18 with TRBJ2-3, with 15 bases that match TRBD2. Germline values: CDR1 KGHSH, CDR2 LQKENI. The V gene end was trimmed by 0 bases and the J gene end by 2 bases; junction bases not matched to a gene: 12. This CDR3 region has 21 residues. The chain's CDR3 is CASSPPFFFRTSGGATDTQYF. Here the CDR3 DNA reads TGTGCCAGCTCACCACCGTTCTTTTTCAGGACTAGCGGGGGGGCCACAGATACGCAGTATTTT.

V gene TRBV7-3 combines with J gene TRBJ2-1; weak D call: TRBD2 (5 bases). The length of the CDR3 is 13 residues. Trimming stripped 3 bases from V and 8 bases from J, with 11 bases between. Germline V gene data show CDR1 as SGHTA and CDR2 as FQGTGA. The CDR3 DNA is TGTGCCAGCAGCTTTCGACCGGAGGATGAGCAGTTCTTC. It is translated as CASSFRPEDEQFF.

This sequence joins TRBV7-2 and TRBJ1-6; 11 bases line up with TRBD1. CDR3 length equals 16 residues. Germline lookup yields CDR1 SGHTA and CDR2 FQGNSA. Trimming took 4 bases from V and 4 from J; bases not matched to a gene: 3. The CDR3, as DNA: TGTGCCAGCAGCTCCGGACAGGGGGCTTATAATTCACCCCTCCACTTT. It translates to CASSSGQGAYNSPLHF.

The chain uses TRBV5-6 and TRBJ1-2; the match to TRBD1 covers 9 bases. The germline gives CDR1 SGHDT, CDR2 YYEEEE. This CDR3 has 15 amino acids. The ends lost 0 bases at V and 3 bases at J; junction bases unmatched: 3. Here the CDR3 reads CASSLVGTGYYGYTF. In DNA form, the CDR3 reads TGTGCCAGCAGCTTGGTGGGGACAGGGTACTATGGCTACACCTTC.

V usage is TRBV6-2 or TRBV6-3 and J usage is TRBJ2-4; D gene ambiguous. V was shortened by 6 bases and J by 6 bases, with 9 bases between the two germline ends. The CDR3 length is 12 residues. CDR1 and CDR2 (germline): MNHEY, SVGEGT. CDR3 DNA: TGTGCCAGCAGCCAAACAAGAAACATTCAGTACTTC. Translation: CASSQTRNIQYF.

The genes are TRBV15 and TRBJ2-1, with 7 bases fitting TRBD2. The CDR3 covers 15 residues. V was pared by 0 bases and J by 6 bases, with 5 bases of the junction left unmatched. Germline V gene lookup returns CDR1 LNHNV and CDR2 YYDKDF (reference sequence). The DNA for the CDR3 is TGTGCCACCAGCAGAGATGGATCGGGAGGCAATGAGCAGTTCTTC. This sequence encodes CATSRDGSGGNEQFF.

V usage is TRBV19 and J usage is TRBJ1-2; 7 bases line up with TRBD1. Germline V CDR1 and CDR2: LNHDA, SQIVND (reference sequence). The CDR3 totals 15 residues. Unmatched junction bases numbered 8, after V lost 5 bases and J lost 2 bases. The CDR3 sequence: CASSVQGVLNYGYTF. As DNA, the CDR3 is TGTGCCAGTAGTGTGCAGGGGGTTTTGAACTATGGCTACACCTTC. The whole variable domain, filled in from reference TRBV19 and TRBJ1-2, reads DGGITQSPKYLFRKEGQNVTLSCEQNLNHDAMYWYRQDPGQGLRLIYYSQIVNDFQKGDIAEGYSVSREKKESFPLTVTSAQKNPTAFYLCASSVQGVLNYGYTFGSGTRLTVV.

The chain uses TRBV4-1 and TRBJ2-7, with TRBD2 matching 7 bases. V dropped 4 bases and J dropped 6; count of bases not matched to a gene: 9. This CDR3 has 14 amino acids. CDR1 is MGHRA, CDR2 YSYEKL, per germline. CDR3: CASSPTSGAPEQYF. CDR3 nucleotide sequence: TGCGCCAGCAGCCCCACAAGCGGGGCCCCCGAGCAGTACTTC.

This chain connects TRBV19 to TRBJ1-3, with 9 nucleotides matching TRBD1. J was trimmed by 0 bases and V by 5 bases; bases with no gene match: 8. Germline loops: CDR1 LNHDA, CDR2 SQIVND (reference sequence). The CDR3 runs to 17 residues. The CDR3 nucleotides read TGTGCCAGTAGTCCGGGACAGGGAGCGAACTCTGGAAACACCATATATTTT. Protein product: CASSPGQGANSGNTIYF.

The chain combines TRBV6-5 with TRBJ1-4; D gene unclear. V was pared by 5 bases and J by 6 bases, with 13 bases between. The V gene's germline CDR1 is MNHEY and CDR2 SVGAGI. CDR3 length: 14 amino acids. As DNA, the CDR3 is TGTGCCAGCAGTCCCCGGGCTGGGGATGAAAAACTGTTTTTT. It specifies CASSPRAGDEKLFF.

V is TRBV3-1 (or the pseudogene TRBV3-2) and J is TRBJ1-3, with TRBD1 matching 7 bases. Germline-derived CDR1 and CDR2 are LGHDT and YNNKEL (reference sequence). The CDR3 consists of 15 residues. V dropped 6 bases and J dropped 1; count of bases not matched to a gene: 6. This CDR3 reads CASRRQGGSGNTIYF. As DNA, the CDR3 is TGTGCCAGCAGACGACAGGGCGGGTCTGGAAACACCATATATTTT.

This chain uses TRBV10-1 with TRBJ2-3; the D call may be TRBD1 or TRBD2 (5 bases each). Trimming cost V 4 bases and J 0 bases, with 14 bases left between them. There are 16 residues in the CDR3. In germline, CDR1 is WNHNN, CDR2 SYGVQD (reference sequence). The CDR3 sequence is CASSGGRTTSTDTQYF. Here the CDR3 DNA reads TGCGCCAGCAGTGGGGGACGGACAACTAGCACAGATACGCAGTATTTT.

The chain carries TRBV7-2 and TRBJ2-7, with D maybe TRBD1 (5 bases). The CDR3 totals 11 residues. Trimming left V 1 base short and J 10 bases short, with 8 bases between. CDR1 and CDR2 from the germline V gene are SGHTA and FQGNSA. The CDR3: CASSLGQGQYF. The CDR3 nucleotides are TGTGCCAGCAGCTTAGGGCAGGGCCAGTACTTC.

V is TRBV27 and J is TRBJ2-1; TRBD2 aligns across 12 bases. Germline lookup yields CDR1 MNHEY and CDR2 SMNVEV (reference sequence). The CDR3 loop spans 15 amino acids. V gave up 2 bases and J gave up 9 bases; unmatched junction bases: 5. The CDR3 DNA reads as TGTGCCAGCAGTTTACGGTCTAGCGGGAGGGGTGAGCAGTTCTTC. Its protein is CASSLRSSGRGEQFF.

The rearrangement links TRBV6-2 or TRBV6-3 to TRBJ1-2; D perhaps matches TRBD1 (5 bases). The CDR3 contains 13 residues. The V gene's germline CDR1 is MNHEY and CDR2 SVGEGT. V gave up 5 bases and J gave up 8 bases, with 15 bases separating them. The CDR3, as DNA: TGTGCCAGCAGTGACCCGGGACTCTACGGCTACACCTTC. Protein product: CASSDPGLYGYTF.

V is TRBV5-1 and J is TRBJ1-1; D gene unclear. Per germline, CDR1 SGHRS and CDR2 YFSETQ. The CDR3 sequence is 15 residues long. V was clipped by 6 bases and J by 1 base, with 16 bases between them. The DNA of the CDR3 is TGCGCCAGCAAGGTAGATAAGCTCAGGAACACTGAAGCTTTCTTT. Its translation: CASKVDKLRNTEAFF.

This chain links TRBV4-1 with TRBJ1-2; D remains ambiguous. The CDR3 runs to 15 residues. Trimming shortened V by 4 bases and J by 4 bases, and 16 bases separated the two germline ends. The germline V gene encodes CDR1 MGHRA and CDR2 YSYEKL. CDR3 in DNA: TGCGCCAGCAGCCCCGCCGGAGGGCAAGGCTATGGCTACACCTTC. It codes for CASSPAGGQGYGYTF.

V is TRBV7-6 and J is TRBJ1-1; tentative D call: TRBD1 (5 bases). Germline CDR1 is SGHVS and CDR2 is FNYEAQ. The CDR3 contains 15 residues. Trimming stripped 5 bases from V and 3 bases from J, with 16 bases between. CDR3: CASSPVGGGDTEAFF. The DNA for the CDR3 is TGTGCCAGCAGCCCCGTCGGGGGAGGGGACACTGAAGCTTTCTTT. The whole variable domain, filled in from reference TRBV7-6 and TRBJ1-1, reads GAGVSQSPRYKVTKRGQDVALRCDPISGHVSLYWYRQALGQGPEFLTYFNYEAQQDKSGLPNDRFSAERPEGSISTLTIQRTEQRDSAMYRCASSPVGGGDTEAFFGQGTRLTVV.

The CDR3 bases are TGCGCCAGCAGCCTGGACTATAGCAATCAGCCCCAGCATTTT. This translates into CASSLDYSNQPQHF. The chain employs TRBV5-1 and TRBJ1-5; D remains ambiguous. Trimming shortened V by 4 bases and J by 0 bases, and 8 bases separated the two germline ends. Germline-derived CDR1 and CDR2 are SGHRS and YFSETQ. CDR3 length equals 14 residues. Based on the CDR3 plus reference TRBV5-1 and TRBJ1-5, the full variable domain is KAGVTQTPRYLIKTRGQQVTLSCSPISGHRSVSWYQQTPGQGLQFLFEYFSETQRNKGNFPGRFSGRQFSNSRSEMNVSTLELGDSALYLCASSLDYSNQPQHFGDGTRLSIL.

V gene TRBV30 combines with J gene TRBJ1-2; D not resolved. Trimming took off 1 base at V and 3 bases at J, with 15 bases between the two ends. Germline CDR1 is GTSNPN and CDR2 is SVGIG (reference sequence). The CDR3 contains 15 residues. Here the CDR3 reads CAWSGLGWNYYGYTF. Written as DNA, the CDR3 is TGTGCCTGGAGTGGCTTAGGGTGGAATTACTATGGCTACACCTTC.

The chain carries TRBV14 and TRBJ1-1; the D is unclear. Trimming stripped 6 bases from V and 0 bases from J, with 8 bases between. The CDR3 is 13 residues long. Germline-derived CDR1 and CDR2 are SGHDN and FVKESK. CDR3 in DNA: TGTGCCAGCAGTCCTTGGGTGAACACTGAAGCTTTCTTT. It codes for CASSPWVNTEAFF. Full variable domain (remainder filled in from reference TRBV14 and TRBJ1-1): EAGVTQFPSHSVIEKGQTVTLRCDPISGHDNLYWYRRVMGKEIKFLLHFVKESKQDESGMPNNRFLAERTGGTYSTLKVQPAELEDSGVYFCASSPWVNTEAFFGQGTRLTVV.

The chain employs TRBV13 and TRBJ1-1; TRBD1 is a possible D gene (6 bases). CDR1 is PRHDT and CDR2 is FYEKMQ in the germline V gene (reference sequence). CDR3 length: 14 residues. V was pared by 10 bases and J by 1 base, with 16 bases between. In DNA, the CDR3 is TGTGCCACCTGGTCCGGGACACCGAACACTGAAGCTTTCTTT. Translation: CATWSGTPNTEAFF.